These 2 T cell receptor beta chains were sequenced from one sample in a study of blood T cells in healthy people across ages. Using a J-beta primer mix together with a sample-barcoded 5' primer, a second PCR was run for 7 to 11 cycles. TCRdb analysed the 5' RACE reads with MiXCR anew, one entry per CDR3 protein. The profile covers around 800,000 distinct CDR3 sequences, with about half appearing a single time and about a sixth taken by the ten largest. The sequenced material came from blood. These receptors were collected from a man at least 80 years old in good health.

This clonotype was seen a handful of times. The rearrangement uses TRBV5-1 and TRBJ2-7, with a weak D call TRBD1 (6 bases). The V end was cut by 2 bases, the J end by 1 base, with 16 bases between. CDR3 length: 16 amino acids. Germline loops: CDR1 SGHRS, CDR2 YFSETQ. The CDR3 loop is CASSFPQPGESYEQYF. As DNA, the CDR3 is TGCGCCAGCAGCTTCCCGCAGCCAGGGGAATCCTACGAGCAGTACTTC. The whole variable domain, filled in from reference TRBV5-1 and TRBJ2-7, reads KAGVTQTPRYLIKTRGQQVTLSCSPISGHRSVSWYQQTPGQGLQFLFEYFSETQRNKGNFPGRFSGRQFSNSRSEMNVSTLELGDSALYLCASSFPQPGESYEQYFGPGTRLTVT.

This chain links TRBV6-6 with TRBJ1-2; D may be TRBD1 (6 bases). This CDR3 is built from 13 residues. Germline V gene lookup returns CDR1 MNHNY and CDR2 SVGAGI (reference sequence). The V and J ends lost 8 bases and 6 bases respectively, with 16 bases between them. CDR3: CASGLGGADGYTF. The CDR3 DNA is TGTGCCAGCGGCCTAGGGGGGGCAGATGGCTACACCTTC.